These 7 T cell receptor beta chains came from one sample sequenced in a study of shared T cell receptors in the human thymus (dated by TCRdb to about 2021). The receptor library was made with the immunoSEQ multiplex PCR assay. The immuneACCESS repertoire file appears here via TCRdb, limited to in-frame rearrangements. These files lack a portion of the clones; in checked studies, under half of the deficit traces to unresolved V genes, and the cause of the others is not known. The sample has some 700,000 clones on record, approximately 85% of them singletons. The ten biggest clones cover about 0.011% of the sample. These data were also filed under a second study, of human thymus T cells.

The sequencing input was thymocytes. The receptors derive from a girl under three years old with a congenital heart defect. Donor details come from another sample of the same person, matched by shared clones.

The chain recombines TRBV5-1 with TRBJ1-4; 7 bases agree with TRBD1. V shed 8 bases and J 5 bases; nucleotides not matched to a gene: 6. Germline lookup yields CDR1 SGHRS and CDR2 YFSETQ. CDR3 length: 13 residues. Here the CDR3 reads CASTGQLNEKLFF. Here the CDR3 DNA reads TGCGCCAGTACGGGACAGCTGAATGAAAAACTGTTTTTT. Combining the CDR3 with reference TRBV5-1 and TRBJ1-4 gives the whole variable domain KAGVTQTPRYLIKTRGQQVTLSCSPISGHRSVSWYQQTPGQGLQFLFEYFSETQRNKGNFPGRFSGRQFSNSRSEMNVSTLELGDSALYLCASTGQLNEKLFFGSGTQLSVL.

The chain is built from TRBV30 and TRBJ2-5; TRBD1 matches 7 bases. The V segment lost 1 base and the J segment 5 bases; nucleotides outside the gene matches: 4. Germline loops: CDR1 GTSNPN, CDR2 SVGIG (reference sequence). This CDR3 region has 13 residues. This CDR3 reads CAWSGSRGETQYF. CDR3 in DNA: TGTGCCTGGAGTGGATCCAGGGGGGAGACCCAGTACTTC.

The chain carries TRBV9 and TRBJ2-3, with 7 bases matching TRBD2. This CDR3 has 17 amino acids. Germline CDR1 and CDR2: SGDLS and YYNGEE. J was trimmed by 4 bases and V by 4 bases; bases with no gene match: 15. The CDR3: CASSPPGGGWNADTQYF. The CDR3 bases are TGTGCCAGCAGCCCCCCGGGGGGAGGGTGGAATGCAGATACGCAGTATTTT.

The chain couples TRBV11-2 to TRBJ2-7; 7 nucleotides line up with TRBD1. The CDR3 length is 15 residues. V lost 3 bases to trimming and J lost 0 bases; unmatched junction nucleotides: 5. The germline V gene has CDR1 SGHAT and CDR2 FQNNGV. The CDR3 reads CASSFRTGASYEQYF. The CDR3 DNA reads TGTGCCAGCAGCTTCCGGACAGGCGCCTCCTACGAGCAGTACTTC.

This clone was seen a handful of times. J is TRBJ1-6 and V is TRBV5-1; the D is unclear. Germline values: CDR1 SGHRS, CDR2 YFSETQ. Trimming cost V 0 bases and J 2 bases, with 12 bases left between them. The CDR3 extends over 17 amino acids. The CDR3 protein is CASSLAPPGAYNSPLHF. DNA of the CDR3: TGCGCCAGCAGCTTGGCGCCACCCGGGGCCTATAATTCACCCCTCCACTTT.

The chain joins TRBV18 to TRBJ2-1; possible D gene TRBD2, 7 bases. V was pared by 8 bases and J by 5 bases, with 22 bases between. This CDR3 spans 16 amino acids. Germline V gene sequence: CDR1 KGHSH, CDR2 LQKENI. In DNA, the CDR3 is TGTGCCAGCCGAGTGAGAGAGGGGGGGATAAACAATGAGCAGTTCTTC. This codes for CASRVREGGINNEQFF.

The V call is TRBV7-5, the J call TRBJ2-7; TRBD2 was called by the table and not checked on the DNA. TRBV7-5 is a pseudogene. The CDR3 is 16 amino acids. CDR3 amino acids: CARSPYPGLITYEQYF. Here the CDR3 DNA reads TGTGCCAGAAGCCCCTACCCGGGACTTATAACCTACGAGCAGTACTTC.